This record covers a single T cell receptor beta chain. The sample comes from a study of a mutant IDH1 vaccine in newly diagnosed glioma. In the study overall: Previous treatment comprised radiotherapy, temozolomide, or both, mostly both.

Time point of the sample: baseline, week 1 (first vaccination visit). Regarding treatment: pre-vaccination baseline after standard-of-care therapy. Donors had new WHO grade 3 or 4 IDH1-mutant, ATRX-lost astrocytomas. The protocol was immunoSEQ multiplex PCR, while the TCRdb copy is restricted to in-frame clones and leaves out a portion. The repertoire holds 50,000 or so clones, with more than 80% as singletons. CDR3 length: 12 amino acids. The V gene lost 5 bases and the J gene lost 4 bases, with 9 bases spanning the gap. Germline-derived CDR1 and CDR2 are SEHNR and FQNEAQ (reference sequence). This sequence originates from a young man with glioma. This specimen consisted of PBMCs, obtained from a glioma patient treated with radiotherapy, temozolomide or both. The chain is built from TRBV7-9 and TRBJ2-7; TRBD1 or TRBD2 may be the D gene (5 bases each). The CDR3 DNA is TGTGCCAGCAGCCGCGAGGGGTACGAGCAGTACTTC. Translating it yields CASSREGYEQYF.